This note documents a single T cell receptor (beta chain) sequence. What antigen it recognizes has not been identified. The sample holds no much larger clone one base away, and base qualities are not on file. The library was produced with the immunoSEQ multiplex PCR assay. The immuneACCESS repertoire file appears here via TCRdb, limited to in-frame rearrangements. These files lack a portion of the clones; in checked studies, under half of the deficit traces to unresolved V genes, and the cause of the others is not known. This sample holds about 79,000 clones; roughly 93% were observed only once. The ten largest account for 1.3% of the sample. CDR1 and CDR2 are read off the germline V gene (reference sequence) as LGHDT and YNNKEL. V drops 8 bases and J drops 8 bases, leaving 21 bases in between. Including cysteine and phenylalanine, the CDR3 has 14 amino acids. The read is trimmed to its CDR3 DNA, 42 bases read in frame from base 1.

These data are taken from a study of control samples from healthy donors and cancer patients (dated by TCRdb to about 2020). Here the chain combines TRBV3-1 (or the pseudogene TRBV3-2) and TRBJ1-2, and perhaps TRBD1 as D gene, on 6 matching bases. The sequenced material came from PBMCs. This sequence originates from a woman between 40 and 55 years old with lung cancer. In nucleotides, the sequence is TGTGCCAGCTCAAAAAGTCTGGGGGCAGAAGGCTACACCTTC. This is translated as CASSKSLGAEGYTF.